The clone carrying this T cell receptor (beta chain) has a handful of counts. How the authors handled the data: Reference gene primer amplification yielded estimated nucleated cell counts. TCRdb's copy holds only in-frame clones and misses some; the assay was immunoSEQ multiplex PCR. That table is the source of V, J and clone size, and D and trimming were worked out from the DNA. Of around 180,000 clones detected, roughly nine tenths appear once; the ten largest clones hold around 24%. This specimen belongs to a study of blood T cell repertoires in COVID-19. Overall study: Samples of COVID-19 (acute and convalescent) were obtained from the United States, Italy and Spain.

This sequence was found in a man aged 55 to 70 with acute or convalescent COVID-19. Sequencing input: peripheral blood.

CDR3 nucleotides: TGTGCCAGCTCACCAGGTGGTTCCCGGGAGACCCAGTACTTC. This encodes CASSPGGSRETQYF. V usage is TRBV18 and J usage is TRBJ2-5; D uncertain. The V gene lost 2 bases and the J gene lost 5 bases, with 12 bases spanning the gap. Germline V CDR1 and CDR2: KGHSH, LQKENI. The CDR3 contains 14 residues.